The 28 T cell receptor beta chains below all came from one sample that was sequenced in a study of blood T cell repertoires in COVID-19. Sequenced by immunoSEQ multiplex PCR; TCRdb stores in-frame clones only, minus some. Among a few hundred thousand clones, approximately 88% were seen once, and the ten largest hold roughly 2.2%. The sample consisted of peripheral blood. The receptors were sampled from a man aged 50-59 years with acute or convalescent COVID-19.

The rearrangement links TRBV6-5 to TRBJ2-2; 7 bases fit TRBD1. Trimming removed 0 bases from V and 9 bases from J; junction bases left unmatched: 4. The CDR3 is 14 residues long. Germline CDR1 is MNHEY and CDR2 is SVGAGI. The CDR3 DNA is TGTGCCAGCAGTTACTCAGGGGGCCCTAGGGAGCTGTTTTTT. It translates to CASSYSGGPRELFF.

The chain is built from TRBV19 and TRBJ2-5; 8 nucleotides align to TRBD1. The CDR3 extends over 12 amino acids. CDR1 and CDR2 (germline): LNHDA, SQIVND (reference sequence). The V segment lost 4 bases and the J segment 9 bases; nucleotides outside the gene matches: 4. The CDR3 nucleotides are TGTGCCAGTAGTACCGGACAGGGTGCCCAGTACTTC. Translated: CASSTGQGAQYF.

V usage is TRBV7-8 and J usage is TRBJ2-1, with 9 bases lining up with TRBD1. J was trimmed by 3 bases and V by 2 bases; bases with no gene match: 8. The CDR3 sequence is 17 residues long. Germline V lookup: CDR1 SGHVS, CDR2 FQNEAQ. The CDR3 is CASSLRGNRGLYNEQFF. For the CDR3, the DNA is TGTGCCAGCAGCTTAAGGGGAAACAGGGGGCTCTACAATGAGCAGTTCTTC.

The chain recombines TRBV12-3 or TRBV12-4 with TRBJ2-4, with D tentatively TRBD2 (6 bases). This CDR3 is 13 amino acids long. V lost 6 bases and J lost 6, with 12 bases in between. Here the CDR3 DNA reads TGTGCCAGCAGGGGGACTGAGGGAAACATTCAGTACTTC. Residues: CASRGTEGNIQYF.

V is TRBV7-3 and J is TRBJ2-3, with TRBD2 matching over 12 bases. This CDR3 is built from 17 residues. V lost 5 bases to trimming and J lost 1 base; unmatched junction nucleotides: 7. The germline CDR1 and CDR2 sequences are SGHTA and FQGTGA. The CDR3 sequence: CASSRQPSGGGTDTQYF. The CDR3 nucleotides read TGTGCCAGCAGCCGCCAGCCTAGCGGGGGGGGCACAGATACGCAGTATTTT.

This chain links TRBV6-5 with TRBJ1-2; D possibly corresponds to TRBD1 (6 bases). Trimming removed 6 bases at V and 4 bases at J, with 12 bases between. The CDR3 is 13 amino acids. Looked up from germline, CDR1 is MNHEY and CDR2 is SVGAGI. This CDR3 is CASSSGDGYGYTF. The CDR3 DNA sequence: TGTGCCAGCAGCTCAGGGGACGGCTATGGCTACACCTTC.

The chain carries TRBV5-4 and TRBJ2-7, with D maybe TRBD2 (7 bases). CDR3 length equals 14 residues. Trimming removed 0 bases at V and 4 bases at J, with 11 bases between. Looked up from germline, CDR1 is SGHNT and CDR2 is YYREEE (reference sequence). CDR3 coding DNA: TGTGCCAGCAGCTTGGTAGGGAGGGGGTACGAGCAGTACTTC. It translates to CASSLVGRGYEQYF.

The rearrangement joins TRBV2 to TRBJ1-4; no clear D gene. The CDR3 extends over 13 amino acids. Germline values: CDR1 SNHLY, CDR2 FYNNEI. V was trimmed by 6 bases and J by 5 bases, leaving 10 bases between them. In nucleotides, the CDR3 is TGTGCCAGCAGCGACACGACGAATGAAAAACTGTTTTTT. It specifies CASSDTTNEKLFF.

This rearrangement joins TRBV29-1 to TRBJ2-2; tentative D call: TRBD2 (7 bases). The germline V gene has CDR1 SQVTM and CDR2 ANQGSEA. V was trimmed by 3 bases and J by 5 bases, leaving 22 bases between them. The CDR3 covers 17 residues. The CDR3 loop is CSVDGPPGGAGTGELFF. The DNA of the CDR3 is TGCAGCGTTGATGGCCCACCGGGGGGCGCTGGTACCGGGGAGCTGTTTTTT.

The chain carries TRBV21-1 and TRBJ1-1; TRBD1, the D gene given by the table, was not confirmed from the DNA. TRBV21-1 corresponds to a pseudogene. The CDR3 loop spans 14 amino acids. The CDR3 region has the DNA TGTGCCAGCAGCAAAGCCACACCGAACACTGAAGCTTTCTTT. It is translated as CASSKATPNTEAFF.

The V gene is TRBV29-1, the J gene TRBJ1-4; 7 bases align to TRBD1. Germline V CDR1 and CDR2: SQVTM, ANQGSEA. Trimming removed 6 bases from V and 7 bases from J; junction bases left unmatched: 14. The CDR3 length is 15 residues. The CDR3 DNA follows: TGCAGCGTCCCCGAGTACAGGGGTTTAAGTGAAAAACTGTTTTTT. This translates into CSVPEYRGLSEKLFF.

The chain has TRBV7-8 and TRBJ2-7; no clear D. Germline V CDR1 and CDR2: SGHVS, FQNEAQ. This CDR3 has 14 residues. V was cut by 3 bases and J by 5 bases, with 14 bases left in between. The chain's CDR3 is CASSFALPRDEQYF. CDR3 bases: TGTGCCAGCAGCTTCGCTCTCCCACGGGACGAGCAGTACTTC.

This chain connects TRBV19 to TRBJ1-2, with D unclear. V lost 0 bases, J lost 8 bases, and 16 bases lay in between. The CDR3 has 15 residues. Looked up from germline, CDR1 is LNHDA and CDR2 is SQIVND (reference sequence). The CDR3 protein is CASSIDSQSYVGYTF. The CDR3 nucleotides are TGTGCCAGTAGTATAGATAGCCAATCCTACGTGGGCTACACCTTC.

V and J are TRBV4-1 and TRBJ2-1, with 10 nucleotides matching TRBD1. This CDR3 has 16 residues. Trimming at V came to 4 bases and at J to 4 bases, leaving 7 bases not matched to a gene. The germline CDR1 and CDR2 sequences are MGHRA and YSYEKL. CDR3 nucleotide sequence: TGCGCCAGCAGCCTCGGGACAGGGGATAGATACAATGAGCAGTTCTTC. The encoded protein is CASSLGTGDRYNEQFF.

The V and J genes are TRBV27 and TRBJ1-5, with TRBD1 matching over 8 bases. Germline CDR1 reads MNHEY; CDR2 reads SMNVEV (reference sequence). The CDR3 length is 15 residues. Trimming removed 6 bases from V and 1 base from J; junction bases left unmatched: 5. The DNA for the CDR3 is TGTGCCAGCAGCCGGGACAGGAGGAGCAATCAGCCCCAGCATTTT. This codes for CASSRDRRSNQPQHF.

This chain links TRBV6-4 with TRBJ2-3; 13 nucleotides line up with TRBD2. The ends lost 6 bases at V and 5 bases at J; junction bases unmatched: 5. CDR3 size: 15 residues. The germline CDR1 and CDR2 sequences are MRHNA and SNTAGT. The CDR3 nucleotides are TGTGCCAGCAGGGGGACTAGCGGGGCCCAAGATACGCAGTATTTT. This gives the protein CASRGTSGAQDTQYF.

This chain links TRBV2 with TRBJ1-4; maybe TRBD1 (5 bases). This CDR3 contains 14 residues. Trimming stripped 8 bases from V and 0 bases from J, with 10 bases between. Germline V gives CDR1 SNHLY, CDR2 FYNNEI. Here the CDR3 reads CASLVDTTNEKLFF. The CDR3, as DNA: TGTGCCAGCCTCGTGGACACAACTAATGAAAAACTGTTTTTT.

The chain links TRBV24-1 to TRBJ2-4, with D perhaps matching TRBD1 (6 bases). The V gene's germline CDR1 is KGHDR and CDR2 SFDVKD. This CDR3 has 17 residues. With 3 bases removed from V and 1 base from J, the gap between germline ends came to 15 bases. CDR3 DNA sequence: TGTGCCACCAGTGATGAAACAGGGAAGGGGGCCAAAAACATTCAGTACTTC. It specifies CATSDETGKGAKNIQYF.

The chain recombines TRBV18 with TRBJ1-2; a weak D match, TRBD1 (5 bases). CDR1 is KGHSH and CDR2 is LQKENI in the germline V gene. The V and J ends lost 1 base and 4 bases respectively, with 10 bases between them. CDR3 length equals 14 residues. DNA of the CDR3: TGTGCCAGCTCACCACTGCAGGGCAGCTATGGCTACACCTTC. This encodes CASSPLQGSYGYTF.

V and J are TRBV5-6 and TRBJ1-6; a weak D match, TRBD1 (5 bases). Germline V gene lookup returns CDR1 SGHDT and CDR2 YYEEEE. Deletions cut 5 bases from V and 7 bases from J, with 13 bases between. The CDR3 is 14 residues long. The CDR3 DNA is TGTGCCAGCAGTGACAAGGGGCGCAATTCACCCCTCCACTTT. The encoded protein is CASSDKGRNSPLHF.

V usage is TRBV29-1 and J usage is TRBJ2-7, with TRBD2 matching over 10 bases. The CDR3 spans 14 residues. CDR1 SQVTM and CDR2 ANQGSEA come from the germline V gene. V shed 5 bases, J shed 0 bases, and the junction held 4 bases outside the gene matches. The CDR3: CSVRGLASSYEQYF. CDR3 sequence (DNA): TGCAGCGTTAGGGGACTAGCGAGCTCCTACGAGCAGTACTTC.

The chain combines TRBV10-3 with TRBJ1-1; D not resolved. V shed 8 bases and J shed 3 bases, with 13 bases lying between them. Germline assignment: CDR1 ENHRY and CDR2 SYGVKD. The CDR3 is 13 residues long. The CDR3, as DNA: TGTGCCATCGGAGCCTTGGGAGACACTGAAGCTTTCTTT. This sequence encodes CAIGALGDTEAFF.

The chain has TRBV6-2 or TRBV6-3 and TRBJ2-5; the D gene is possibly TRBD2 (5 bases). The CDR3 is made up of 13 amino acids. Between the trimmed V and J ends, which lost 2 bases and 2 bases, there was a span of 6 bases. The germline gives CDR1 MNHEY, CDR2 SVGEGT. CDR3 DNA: TGTGCCAGCAGTTACCTAGCTCAAGAGACCCAGTACTTC. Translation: CASSYLAQETQYF.

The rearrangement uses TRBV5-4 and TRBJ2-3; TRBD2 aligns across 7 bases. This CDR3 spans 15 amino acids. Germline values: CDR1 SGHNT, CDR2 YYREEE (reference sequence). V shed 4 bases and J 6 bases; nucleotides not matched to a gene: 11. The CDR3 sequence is CASSPSSAGRDTQYF. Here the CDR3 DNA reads TGTGCCAGCAGCCCTAGTTCAGCGGGGAGGGATACGCAGTATTTT.

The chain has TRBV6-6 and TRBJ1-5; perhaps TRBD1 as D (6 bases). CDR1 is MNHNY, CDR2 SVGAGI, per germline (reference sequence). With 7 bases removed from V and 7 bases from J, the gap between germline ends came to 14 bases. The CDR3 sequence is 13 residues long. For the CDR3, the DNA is TGTGCCAGCACCGATCAGGGGTGGCAGCCCCAGCATTTT. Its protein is CASTDQGWQPQHF.

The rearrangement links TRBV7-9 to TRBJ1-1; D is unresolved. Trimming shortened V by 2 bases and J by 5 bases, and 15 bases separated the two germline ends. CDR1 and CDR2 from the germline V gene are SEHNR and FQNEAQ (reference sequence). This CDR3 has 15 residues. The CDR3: CASSLRISSGTEAFF. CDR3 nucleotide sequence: TGTGCCAGCAGCTTAAGGATCTCCTCCGGGACTGAAGCTTTCTTT.

This CDR3 reads CAWSGGQGADTQYF. The CDR3, as DNA: TGTGCCTGGAGCGGGGGACAGGGGGCGGATACGCAGTATTTT. J is TRBJ2-3 and V is TRBV30; the match to TRBD1 covers 12 bases. Germline V gene data show CDR1 as GTSNPN and CDR2 as SVGIG (reference sequence). V lost 3 bases to trimming and J lost 6 bases; unmatched junction nucleotides: 4. There are 14 residues in the CDR3. Filled out from reference TRBV30 and TRBJ2-3, the complete variable domain reads SQTIHQWPATLVQPVGSPLSLECTVEGTSNPNLYWYRQAAGRGLQLLFYSVGIGQISSEVPQNLSASRPQDRQFILSSKKLLLSDSGFYLCAWSGGQGADTQYFGPGTRLTVL.

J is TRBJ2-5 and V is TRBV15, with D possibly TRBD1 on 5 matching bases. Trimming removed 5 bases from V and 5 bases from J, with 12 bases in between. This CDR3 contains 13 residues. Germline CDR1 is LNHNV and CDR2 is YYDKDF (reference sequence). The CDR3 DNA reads TGTGCCACCAGCCTAGGGGCGGACGAGACCCAGTACTTC. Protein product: CATSLGADETQYF. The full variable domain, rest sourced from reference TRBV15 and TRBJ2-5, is DAMVIQNPRYQVTQFGKPVTLSCSQTLNHNVMYWYQQKSSQAPKLLFHYYDKDFNNEADTPDNFQSRRPNTSFCFLDIRSPGLGDTAMYLCATSLGADETQYFGPGTRLLVL.